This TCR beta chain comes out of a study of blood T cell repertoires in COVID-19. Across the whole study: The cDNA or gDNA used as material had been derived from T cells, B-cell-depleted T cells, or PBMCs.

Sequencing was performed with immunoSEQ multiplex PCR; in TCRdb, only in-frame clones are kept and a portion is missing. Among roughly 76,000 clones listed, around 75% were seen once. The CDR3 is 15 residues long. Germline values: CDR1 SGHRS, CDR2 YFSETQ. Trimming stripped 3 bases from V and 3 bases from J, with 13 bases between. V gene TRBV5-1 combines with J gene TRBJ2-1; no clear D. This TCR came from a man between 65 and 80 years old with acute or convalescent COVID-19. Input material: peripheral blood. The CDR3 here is CASSSVGGNYNEQFF. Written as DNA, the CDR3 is TGCGCCAGCAGCTCCGTTGGCGGTAACTACAATGAGCAGTTCTTC.